This T cell receptor (beta chain) was documented in a study of CD8 T cells in Susac syndrome. The study used treatment-naive patients who had stable or active relapsing-remitting disease as multiple sclerosis controls. An input of about 0.5 to 1 ug of RNA was subjected to reverse transcription using random hexamers. TCR beta CDR3 was amplified by immunoSEQ multiplex PCR. This amplification extended across 54 Vbeta and 13 Jbeta segments. MiXCR, run by TCRdb on the immunoSEQ multiplex PCR reads, gives a single entry per CDR3 protein. The table shows 300,000 or so distinct CDR3 sequences, with around 92% occurring only once. Of note for this clonotype: Its cognate antigen is unknown.

Germline CDR1 and CDR2: DFQATT and SNEGSKA (reference sequence). This CDR3 spans 16 amino acids. V was trimmed by 0 bases and J by 0 bases, leaving 12 bases between them. Broader study findings: The relatively small number of individuals in the TCR sequencing and HLA analysis was acknowledged by the study.

The source of this sequence is a human donor with multiple sclerosis. The gene calls are TRBV20-1 and TRBJ1-5; the D gene is possibly TRBD1 (5 bases). Sequences were obtained from CD4+ T cells from PBMCs. The CDR3 nucleotides read TGCAGTGCTAGAGATTTGACAGCCCTTAGCAATCAGCCCCAGCATTTT. Amino acid sequence: CSARDLTALSNQPQHF.